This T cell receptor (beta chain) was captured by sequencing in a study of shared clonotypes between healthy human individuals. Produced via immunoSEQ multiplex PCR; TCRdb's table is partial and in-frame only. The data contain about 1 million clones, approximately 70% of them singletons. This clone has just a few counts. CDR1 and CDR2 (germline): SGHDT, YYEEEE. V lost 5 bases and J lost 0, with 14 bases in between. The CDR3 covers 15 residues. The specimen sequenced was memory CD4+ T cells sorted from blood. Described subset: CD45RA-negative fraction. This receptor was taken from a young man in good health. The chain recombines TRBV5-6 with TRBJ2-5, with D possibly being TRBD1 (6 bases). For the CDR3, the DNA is TGTGCCAGCAGTCGGACAGAGGGGTACCAAGAGACCCAGTACTTC. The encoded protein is CASSRTEGYQETQYF.